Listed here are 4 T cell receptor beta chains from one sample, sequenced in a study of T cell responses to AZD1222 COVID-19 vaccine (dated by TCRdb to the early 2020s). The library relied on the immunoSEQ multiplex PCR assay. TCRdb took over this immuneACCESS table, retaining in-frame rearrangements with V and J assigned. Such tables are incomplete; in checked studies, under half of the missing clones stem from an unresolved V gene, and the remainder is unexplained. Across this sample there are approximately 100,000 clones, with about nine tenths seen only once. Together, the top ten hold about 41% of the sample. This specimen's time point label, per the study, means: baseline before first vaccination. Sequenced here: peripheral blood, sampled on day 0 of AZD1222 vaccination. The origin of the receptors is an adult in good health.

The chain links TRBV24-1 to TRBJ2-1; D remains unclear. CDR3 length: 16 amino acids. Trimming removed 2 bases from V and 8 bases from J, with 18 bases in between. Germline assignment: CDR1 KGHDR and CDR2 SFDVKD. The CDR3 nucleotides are TGTGCCACCAGTGATTCCGGACCAGGTAGCATGGATGAGCAGTTCTTC. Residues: CATSDSGPGSMDEQFF.

The CDR3 loop is CASSFGSDTQYF. In DNA form, the CDR3 reads TGCGCCAGCAGCTTTGGCAGCGATACGCAGTATTTT. The V and J genes are TRBV5-1 and TRBJ2-3; D remains unclear. This CDR3 region has 12 residues. V dropped 2 bases and J dropped 6 bases, with 7 bases sitting between them. Germline V gives CDR1 SGHRS, CDR2 YFSETQ.

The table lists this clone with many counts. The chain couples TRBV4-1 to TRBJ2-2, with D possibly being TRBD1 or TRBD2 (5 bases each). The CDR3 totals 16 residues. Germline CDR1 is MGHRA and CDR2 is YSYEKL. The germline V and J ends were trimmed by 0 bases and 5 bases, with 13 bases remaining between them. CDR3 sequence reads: CASSQELGDVTGELFF. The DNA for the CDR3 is TGCGCCAGCAGCCAAGAGCTGGGGGACGTGACCGGGGAGCTGTTTTTT.

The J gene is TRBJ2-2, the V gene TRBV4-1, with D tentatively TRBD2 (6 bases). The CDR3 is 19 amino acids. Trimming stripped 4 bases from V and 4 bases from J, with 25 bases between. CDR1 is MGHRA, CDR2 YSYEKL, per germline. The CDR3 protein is CASSREEVAASWGTGELFF. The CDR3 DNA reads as TGCGCCAGCAGCCGAGAGGAGGTAGCGGCCTCCTGGGGCACCGGGGAGCTGTTTTTT.